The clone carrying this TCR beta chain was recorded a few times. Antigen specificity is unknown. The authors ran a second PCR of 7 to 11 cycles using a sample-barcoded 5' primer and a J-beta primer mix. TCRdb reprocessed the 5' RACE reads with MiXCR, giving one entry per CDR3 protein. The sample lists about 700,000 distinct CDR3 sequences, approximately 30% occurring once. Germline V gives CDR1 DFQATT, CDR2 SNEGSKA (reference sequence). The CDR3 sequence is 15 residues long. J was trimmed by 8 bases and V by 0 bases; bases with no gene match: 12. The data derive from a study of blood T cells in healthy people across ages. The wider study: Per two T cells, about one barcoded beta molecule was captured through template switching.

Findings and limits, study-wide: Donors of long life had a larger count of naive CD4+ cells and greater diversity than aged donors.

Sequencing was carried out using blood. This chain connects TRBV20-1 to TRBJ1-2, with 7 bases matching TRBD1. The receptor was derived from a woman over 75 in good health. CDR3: CSARDGTERRRGYTF. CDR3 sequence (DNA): TGCAGTGCTAGAGATGGGACAGAACGCCGGCGGGGCTACACCTTC.